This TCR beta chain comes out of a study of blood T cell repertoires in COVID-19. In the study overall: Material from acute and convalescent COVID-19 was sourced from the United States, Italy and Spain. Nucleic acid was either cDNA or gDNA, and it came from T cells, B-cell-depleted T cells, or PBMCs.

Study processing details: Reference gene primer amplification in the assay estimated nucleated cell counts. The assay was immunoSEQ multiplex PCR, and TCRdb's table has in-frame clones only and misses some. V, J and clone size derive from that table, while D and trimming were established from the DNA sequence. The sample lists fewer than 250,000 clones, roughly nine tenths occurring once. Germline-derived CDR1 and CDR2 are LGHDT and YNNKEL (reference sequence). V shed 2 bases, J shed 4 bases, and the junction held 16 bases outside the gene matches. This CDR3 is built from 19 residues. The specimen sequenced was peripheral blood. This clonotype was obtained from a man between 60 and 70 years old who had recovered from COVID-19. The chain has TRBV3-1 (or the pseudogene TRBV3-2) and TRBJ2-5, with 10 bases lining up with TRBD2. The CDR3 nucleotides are TGTGCCAGCAGCCAACGGCAAAGCGGGGGGGCCTCGGTGGTAGAGACCCAGTACTTC. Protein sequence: CASSQRQSGGASVVETQYF.